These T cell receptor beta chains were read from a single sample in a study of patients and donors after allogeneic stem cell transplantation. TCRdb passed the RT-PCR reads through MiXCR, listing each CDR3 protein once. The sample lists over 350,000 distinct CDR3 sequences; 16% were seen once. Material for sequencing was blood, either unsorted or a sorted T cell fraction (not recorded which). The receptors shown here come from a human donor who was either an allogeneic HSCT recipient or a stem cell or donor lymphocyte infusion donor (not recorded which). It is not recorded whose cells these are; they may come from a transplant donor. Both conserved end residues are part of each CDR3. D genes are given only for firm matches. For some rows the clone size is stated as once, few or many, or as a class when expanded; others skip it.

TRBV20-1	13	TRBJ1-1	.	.	CSAREGPRAEAFF	TGCAGTGCTAGAGAGGGGCCGAGGGCTGAAGCTTTCTTT
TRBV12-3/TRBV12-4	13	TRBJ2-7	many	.	CASSLASLDEQYF	TGTGCCAGCAGTTTAGCTAGTTTAGACGAGCAGTACTTC
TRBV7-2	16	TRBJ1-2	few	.	CASSLGSGSANYGYTF	TGTGCCAGCAGCTTAGGTAGCGGGAGTGCTAACTATGGCTACACCTTC
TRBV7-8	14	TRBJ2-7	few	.	CASSLRDTAYEQYF	TGTGCCAGCAGCTTACGGGACACCGCCTACGAGCAGTACTTC
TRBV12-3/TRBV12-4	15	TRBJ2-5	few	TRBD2	CASSLGLAGWETQYF	TGTGCCAGCAGTTTGGGACTAGCGGGATGGGAGACCCAGTACTTC
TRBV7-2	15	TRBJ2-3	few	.	CASRRGPLSRDTQYF	TGTGCCAGCAGACGGGGTCCCCTTTCTAGAGATACGCAGTATTTT
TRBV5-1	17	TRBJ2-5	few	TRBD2	CASSEGTSGVIGETQYF	TGCGCCAGCAGCGAAGGGACTAGCGGGGTAATAGGAGAGACCCAGTACTTC
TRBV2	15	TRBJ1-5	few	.	CASKGYTHSNQPQHF	TGTGCCAGCAAGGGTTACACCCATAGCAATCAGCCCCAGCATTTT
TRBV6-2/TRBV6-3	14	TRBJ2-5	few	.	CASSYETRKETQYF	TGTGCCAGCAGTTACGAGACTAGGAAAGAGACCCAGTACTTC
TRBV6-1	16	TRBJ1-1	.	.	CASRGTPKPMNTEAFF	TGTGCCAGCAGGGGGACCCCAAAGCCAATGAACACTGAAGCTTTCTTT
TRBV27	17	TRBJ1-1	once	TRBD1	CASSLRGRGHVNTEAFF	TGTGCCAGCAGTTTACGGGGCAGGGGGCACGTGAACACTGAAGCTTTCTTT
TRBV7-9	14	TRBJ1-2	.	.	CASSFSTRGYGYTF	TGTGCCAGCAGCTTTTCAACAAGGGGGTATGGCTACACCTTC
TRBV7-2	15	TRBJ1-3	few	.	CASSQSGRSGNTIYF	TGTGCCAGCAGCCAATCTGGCAGGTCTGGAAACACCATATATTTT
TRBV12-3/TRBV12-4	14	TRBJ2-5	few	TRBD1	CASSPGTGYRTQYF	TGTGCCAGCAGTCCCGGGACAGGATATCGGACCCAGTACTTC
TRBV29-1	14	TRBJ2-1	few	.	CSVEGQGSRNEQFF	TGCAGCGTTGAGGGTCAGGGGAGTCGTAATGAGCAGTTCTTC
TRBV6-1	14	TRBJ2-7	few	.	CASGGSDKSYEQYF	TGTGCCAGCGGGGGGTCGGACAAGTCCTACGAGCAGTACTTC
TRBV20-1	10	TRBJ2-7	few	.	CSAAAVEQYF	TGCAGTGCCGCCGCAGTCGAGCAGTACTTC
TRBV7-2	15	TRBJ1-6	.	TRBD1	CASSLTGDYNSPLHF	TGTGCCAGCAGCTTAACAGGGGACTATAATTCACCCCTCCACTTT
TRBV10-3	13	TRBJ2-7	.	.	CAISGRGGGEQYF	TGTGCCATCAGTGGAAGGGGAGGGGGAGAGCAGTACTTC
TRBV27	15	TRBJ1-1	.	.	CASSLSGVVNTEAFF	TGTGCCAGCAGTTTATCAGGGGTAGTGAACACTGAAGCTTTCTTT
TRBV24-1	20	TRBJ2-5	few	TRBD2	CATSDPSPGLAGTFQETQYF	TGTGCCACCAGTGACCCGTCGCCGGGACTAGCGGGTACCTTCCAAGAGACCCAGTACTTC
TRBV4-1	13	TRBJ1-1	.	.	CASSQGENTEAFF	TGCGCCAGCAGCCAAGGAGAGAACACTGAAGCTTTCTTT
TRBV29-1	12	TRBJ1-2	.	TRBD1	CSGRQGDYGYTF	TGCAGCGGGCGACAGGGTGACTATGGCTACACCTTC
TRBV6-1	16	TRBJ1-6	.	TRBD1	CASRHRDRVFNSPLHF	TGTGCCAGCAGACACCGGGACAGAGTATTTAATTCACCCCTCCACTTT
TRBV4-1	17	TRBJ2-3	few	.	CASSQPALRGPGDTQYF	TGCGCCAGCAGCCAACCAGCACTCAGGGGCCCGGGGGATACGCAGTATTTT
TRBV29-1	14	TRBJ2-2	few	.	CSVAGHRGTGELFF	TGCAGCGTAGCAGGGCACCGGGGGACCGGGGAGCTGTTTTTT
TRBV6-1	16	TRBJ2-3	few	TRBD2	CASSPGLATSTDTQYF	TGTGCCAGCAGTCCGGGACTAGCGACCAGCACAGATACGCAGTATTTT
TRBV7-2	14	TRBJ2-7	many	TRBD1	CASSLRTGTYEQYF	TGTGCCAGCAGCCTCCGGACAGGGACCTACGAGCAGTACTTC
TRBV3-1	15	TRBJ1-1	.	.	CASSLGMTGNTEAFF	TGTGCCAGCAGCCTGGGGATGACGGGGAACACTGAAGCTTTCTTT
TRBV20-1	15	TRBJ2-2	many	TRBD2	CSARKAGVPTGELFF	TGCAGTGCTAGGAAAGCGGGGGTACCGACCGGGGAGCTGTTTTTT
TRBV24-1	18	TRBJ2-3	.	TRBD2	CATSDFRASGRIADTQYF	TGTGCCACCAGTGATTTTAGGGCTAGCGGGAGGATCGCAGATACGCAGTATTTT
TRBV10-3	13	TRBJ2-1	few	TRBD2	CAISGLAGEGQFF	TGTGCCATCAGTGGACTAGCGGGGGAGGGGCAGTTCTTC
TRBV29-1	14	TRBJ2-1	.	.	CSVLSGHFYNEQFF	TGCAGCGTACTTTCGGGACACTTCTACAATGAGCAGTTCTTC
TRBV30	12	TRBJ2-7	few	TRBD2	CAWARSGSEQYF	TGTGCCTGGGCTCGGAGCGGGAGCGAGCAGTACTTC
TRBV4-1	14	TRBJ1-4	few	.	CASSPQGEVEKLFF	TGCGCCAGCAGCCCCCAAGGCGAGGTGGAAAAACTGTTTTTT
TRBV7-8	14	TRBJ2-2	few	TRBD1	CASSLDRETGELFF	TGTGCCAGCAGCCTAGACAGGGAGACCGGGGAGCTGTTTTTT
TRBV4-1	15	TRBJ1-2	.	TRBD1	CASSQVHRGPHGYTF	TGCGCCAGCAGCCAAGTCCACAGGGGGCCGCATGGCTACACCTTC
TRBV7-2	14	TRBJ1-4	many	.	CASSFGRGSEKLFF	TGTGCCAGCAGCTTCGGCAGGGGTTCCGAAAAACTGTTTTTT
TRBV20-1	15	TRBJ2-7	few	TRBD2	CSARDGRESSYEQYF	TGCAGTGCTAGAGATGGGCGGGAGTCCTCCTACGAGCAGTACTTC
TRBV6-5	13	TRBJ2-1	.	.	CASSPALGGTQFF	TGTGCCAGCAGCCCTGCACTAGGTGGTACGCAGTTCTTC
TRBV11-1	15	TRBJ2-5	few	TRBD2	CASSPIGLAGDKLYF	TGTGCCAGCAGCCCTATCGGGCTAGCGGGGGACAAGTTGTACTTC